The 22 T cell receptor beta chains listed next were all sequenced from one sample in a study of human T cells and chemical hapten exposure. The time point was: pre-sensitization, week 0. Treatment given: therapeutic diphenylcyclopropenone sensitization with weekly scalp DPC. TCRdb ran MiXCR on the RACE reads and lists one entry per CDR3 protein. Of 350,000 to 450,000 distinct CDR3 sequences in the sample, 4.5% to 5.5% are singletons; the top ten hold around 2.6%. The sample was whole blood, taken in connection with sensitization to the hapten diphenylcyclopropenone (DPC). The receptor set was obtained from a woman between 45 and 65 years old with alopecia areata. Some clones in this sample may be carry-over from other donors' samples.

This clonotype was counted ten times or more. The chain is built from TRBV29-1 and TRBJ2-1; the D call may be TRBD1 or TRBD2 (6 bases each). The CDR3 extends over 12 amino acids. The germline V gene encodes CDR1 SQVTM and CDR2 ANQGSEA. Trimming removed 5 bases at V and 7 bases at J, with 12 bases between. In DNA, the CDR3 is TGCAGCGTTAGTACAGGGAGGAATGAGCAGTTCTTC. It specifies CSVSTGRNEQFF.

In its sample, this clonotype was seen many times. V and J are TRBV7-8 and TRBJ2-3; D is tentatively TRBD1 or TRBD2 (5 bases each). Germline V gene sequence: CDR1 SGHVS, CDR2 FQNEAQ. Trimming stripped 5 bases from V and 5 bases from J, with 17 bases between. This CDR3 has 15 residues. The CDR3 is CASSNRGRGIDTQYF. CDR3 coding DNA: TGTGCCAGCAGCAACCGGGGCCGAGGGATAGATACGCAGTATTTT.

This clonotype occurred a few times. This chain joins TRBV7-2 and TRBJ2-5, with 11 nucleotides matching TRBD2. Germline CDR1 reads SGHTA; CDR2 reads FQGNSA. The CDR3 covers 16 residues. Trimming at V came to 1 base and at J to 4 bases, leaving 5 bases not matched to a gene. The CDR3 is CASSLEVTSGGETQYF. For the CDR3, the DNA is TGTGCCAGCAGCTTAGAGGTTACTAGCGGGGGAGAGACCCAGTACTTC.

About this clonotype itself: A junction end diverges from the germline sequence, so it may reflect a read error. The rearrangement joins TRBV6-4 to TRBJ2-1; 8 bases match TRBD1. Germline CDR1 is MRHNA and CDR2 is SNTAGT. There are 14 residues in the CDR3. The chain's CDR3 is CTSSPRTGSNEQFF. In DNA, the CDR3 is TGTACCAGCAGTCCCCGGACAGGGAGCAATGAGCAGTTCTTC.

This clonotype was found a few times. V is TRBV6-5 and J is TRBJ2-4; the D is unclear. Trimming left V 0 bases short and J 2 bases short, with 11 bases between. CDR1 is MNHEY, CDR2 SVGAGI, per germline. The CDR3 runs to 16 residues. CDR3 amino acids: CASSYSGSRPKNIQYF. CDR3 in DNA: TGTGCCAGCAGTTACTCCGGCAGTCGACCCAAAAACATTCAGTACTTC.

This sequence joins TRBV10-3 and TRBJ1-2, with 7 bases identical to TRBD1. The CDR3 is made up of 16 amino acids. Germline assignment: CDR1 ENHRY and CDR2 SYGVKD. J gave up 3 bases and V 4 bases, and 11 bases lay outside the gene matches. In nucleotides, the CDR3 is TGTGCCATCAGTGGACAGGGTATGGTGAGCGACTATGGCTACACCTTC. This codes for CAISGQGMVSDYGYTF.

This clonotype turned up a few times. The V gene is TRBV4-1, the J gene TRBJ2-2; 7 bases align to TRBD1. V shed 1 base, J shed 1 base, and the junction held 3 bases outside the gene matches. This CDR3 spans 16 amino acids. CDR1 is MGHRA and CDR2 is YSYEKL in the germline V gene. Here the CDR3 DNA reads TGCGCCAGCAGCCAAGCCCGGACAGGGAACACCGGGGAGCTGTTTTTT. It specifies CASSQARTGNTGELFF.

This clonotype has a handful of counts. The chain has TRBV7-2 and TRBJ2-3; TRBD1 aligns across 10 bases. The germline gives CDR1 SGHTA, CDR2 FQGNSA. With 5 bases clipped from V and 4 bases from J, the junction kept 6 bases outside the gene matches. This CDR3 is built from 15 residues. The CDR3, as DNA: TGTGCCAGCAGCCTCGACAGGGGGCAGGCAGATACGCAGTATTTT. As protein: CASSLDRGQADTQYF.

This chain joins TRBV6-5 and TRBJ1-1; D is possibly TRBD1 (5 bases). Germline assignment: CDR1 MNHEY and CDR2 SVGAGI. The CDR3 spans 12 residues. The V end was cut by 8 bases, the J end by 0 bases, with 7 bases between. CDR3 protein: CASQGLNTEAFF. The CDR3 DNA follows: TGTGCCAGCCAGGGCTTGAACACTGAAGCTTTCTTT.

The chain links TRBV12-3 or TRBV12-4 to TRBJ2-5; 7 nucleotides align to TRBD2. V lost 6 bases, J lost 0 bases, and 7 bases stayed unmatched. This CDR3 is 15 amino acids long. The CDR3 sequence: CASSHTSANQETQYF. DNA of the CDR3: TGTGCCAGCAGCCACACTAGCGCTAACCAAGAGACCCAGTACTTC.

For this clonotype: A single base separates this from a much larger clone, so it may be a read error. The chain carries TRBV28 and TRBJ1-1; D possibly corresponds to TRBD1 (5 bases). Per germline, CDR1 MDHEN and CDR2 SYDVKM. The CDR3 is 16 amino acids. The V end lost 5 bases, the J end lost 6 bases, and 22 bases lay between the germline ends. In DNA, the CDR3 is TGTGCCAGCAGTATACCAGAGGCGGGGGAAGGGGCTGAAGCTTTCTTT. Protein: CASSIPEAGEGAEAFF.

This clonotype was counted at least ten times. V usage is TRBV3-1 and J usage is TRBJ2-5, with 8 bases identical to TRBD2. This CDR3 region has 13 residues. CDR1 and CDR2 (germline): LGHDT, YNNKEL (reference sequence). V was clipped by 5 bases and J by 4 bases; unmatched bases: 3. The CDR3: CASSNSGGETQYF. CDR3 sequence (DNA): TGTGCCAGCAGCAACAGCGGGGGAGAGACCCAGTACTTC.

This clonotype was counted at least ten times. CDR3 DNA sequence: TGCAGTGCTGGGGGGGCAGCCCAAGAGACCCAGTACTTC. Its protein product is CSAGGAAQETQYF. V gene TRBV20-1 combines with J gene TRBJ2-5; D is perhaps TRBD2 (7 bases). Trimming took off 5 bases at V and 1 base at J, with 11 bases between the two ends. This CDR3 spans 13 amino acids. CDR1 and CDR2 (germline): DFQATT, SNEGSKA (reference sequence).

This clonotype has a count of ten or more. The V call is TRBV12-3 or TRBV12-4, the J call TRBJ1-2; D call uncertain. The V and J ends lost 6 bases and 1 base respectively, with 6 bases between them. The CDR3 runs 12 residues. The CDR3 sequence is CASSPDNYGYTF. CDR3 bases: TGTGCCAGCAGCCCAGATAACTATGGCTACACCTTC.

V and J are TRBV10-3 and TRBJ1-1; D gene ambiguous. Trimming pared 7 bases from V and 0 bases from J, leaving 9 bases between. The germline V gene has CDR1 ENHRY and CDR2 SYGVKD. The length of the CDR3 is 13 residues. The CDR3 region has the DNA TGTGCCATCACCTCCACTTTGAACACTGAAGCTTTCTTT. Translated, it gives CAITSTLNTEAFF.

Of note for this clonotype: This clone may be a read error of a much larger clone one base away. The chain recombines TRBV27 with TRBJ2-3; maybe TRBD1 (6 bases). Germline V gene sequence: CDR1 MNHEY, CDR2 SMNVEV (reference sequence). The ends were cut back, 11 bases at V and 4 bases at J, with 13 bases in the middle. This CDR3 is 12 amino acids long. As DNA, the CDR3 is TGTGCCTGCACGGACAGACCAGATACGCAGTATTTT. Protein sequence: CACTDRPDTQYF.

This clonotype came up a few times. V gene TRBV12-3 or TRBV12-4 combines with J gene TRBJ1-1, with D tentatively TRBD1 (6 bases). Trimming removed 2 bases at V and 1 base at J, with 14 bases between. This CDR3 is built from 16 residues. The CDR3 region has the DNA TGTGCCAGCAGTTTAACGGGACATGACTCGAACACTGAAGCTTTCTTT. It translates to CASSLTGHDSNTEAFF.

This clonotype was found many times. The chain employs TRBV12-3 or TRBV12-4 and TRBJ2-7; D tentatively fits TRBD1 or TRBD2 (5 bases each). V was pared by 0 bases and J by 4 bases, with 10 bases between. The CDR3 length is 14 residues. DNA of the CDR3: TGTGCCAGCAGTTTAGCGGGACCGCTTTACGAGCAGTACTTC. Translation: CASSLAGPLYEQYF.

This clonotype was seen repeatedly, ten times or more. The chain has TRBV12-3 or TRBV12-4 and TRBJ2-3, with 8 bases lining up with TRBD1. The CDR3 totals 15 residues. V was clipped by 5 bases and J by 1 base; unmatched bases: 5. The CDR3 sequence: CASSKAGQGTDTQYF. The CDR3 nucleotides are TGTGCCAGCAGTAAGGCGGGACAGGGCACAGATACGCAGTATTTT.

The chain uses TRBV2 and TRBJ2-3, with 11 nucleotides matching TRBD2. The CDR3 has 17 residues. V shed 5 bases and J 0 bases; nucleotides not matched to a gene: 7. Germline V gene sequence: CDR1 SNHLY, CDR2 FYNNEI. The CDR3 DNA is TGTGCCAGCAGTCGATTACTAGCGGGGGCTAGCACAGATACGCAGTATTTT. This codes for CASSRLLAGASTDTQYF.

The rearrangement uses TRBV6-2 or TRBV6-3 and TRBJ2-3; weak D call: TRBD2 (6 bases). CDR3 length: 15 residues. Trimming stripped 8 bases from V and 1 base from J, with 16 bases between. The germline gives CDR1 MNHEY, CDR2 SVGEGT. The CDR3 is CASYPGTLRTDTQYF. The CDR3 DNA is TGTGCCAGCTACCCTGGGACTCTTCGCACAGATACGCAGTATTTT.

This clonotype has a handful of counts. This chain uses TRBV3-1 with TRBJ2-2, with 8 bases identical to TRBD2. J was trimmed by 4 bases and V by 0 bases; bases with no gene match: 4. This CDR3 has 16 residues. Germline CDR1 LGHDT, CDR2 YNNKEL (reference sequence). Here the CDR3 reads CASSQDWSGGTGELFF. CDR3 DNA sequence: TGTGCCAGCAGCCAAGATTGGAGCGGGGGCACCGGGGAGCTGTTTTTT.